The TCR beta chain described here comes from a study of CD8+ T cells in alopecia areata. On this clone: Its target is unknown.

The CDR3 length is 14 residues. Per the germline V gene, CDR1 is WSHSY and CDR2 is SAAADI. V was shortened by 3 bases and J by 8 bases, with 16 bases between the two germline ends. The authors extracted RNA and reverse transcribed it into cDNA as the sequencing template. Sequencing used immunoSEQ multiplex PCR; TCRdb keeps in-frame clones, though not all of them. The sample has some 190,000 clones, approximately 67% seen once. Study findings and constraints: Many expanded lesional clones stayed in scalp and blood while on tofacitinib. Just one nonresponder means the tie between baseline CD8+ expansion and response stays uncertain. Higher clonality was seen in lesional scalp than in normal scalp, especially in alopecia totalis/universalis.

Treatment specified: oral pan-JAK inhibitor, 5-10 mg twice daily. In alopecia areata patients, both lesional scalp punch biopsies and peripheral blood were collected. The specimen comprised CD4+ T cells sorted from blood, sampled between weeks 43 and 45, from a patient treated with tofacitinib. The origin of this receptor is a human donor with alopecia areata. This chain links TRBV10-2 with TRBJ1-2; D is unresolved. The CDR3 is CASSDTRVEGGYTF. CDR3 DNA sequence: TGCGCCAGCAGTGACACGAGGGTAGAGGGAGGCTACACCTTC.